This T cell receptor beta chain emerged from a study of T cell responses to AZD1222 COVID-19 vaccine. Points from the study as a whole: White British ancestry dominated among donors, who included more females, and clonal diversity was possibly underestimated.

Remarks on this clone: As yet, its antigen is unknown.

The J segment lost 5 bases and the V segment lost 5 bases, leaving 7 bases of the junction unmatched. The germline CDR1 and CDR2 sequences are LNHDA and SQIVND (reference sequence). The CDR3 contains 15 residues. TCRdb keeps only in-frame clones here, not all; method: immunoSEQ multiplex PCR. The sample records under 150,000 clones, roughly 91% being singletons. This clonotype originated in an adult in good health. This chain joins TRBV19 and TRBJ2-1; TRBD2 aligns across 9 bases. The sample consisted of peripheral blood, taken on day 0 of AZD1222 vaccination. CDR3 coding DNA: TGTGCCAGTAGTTCGGGCGGGACTAGCCACAATGAGCAGTTCTTC. Its protein product is CASSSGGTSHNEQFF.